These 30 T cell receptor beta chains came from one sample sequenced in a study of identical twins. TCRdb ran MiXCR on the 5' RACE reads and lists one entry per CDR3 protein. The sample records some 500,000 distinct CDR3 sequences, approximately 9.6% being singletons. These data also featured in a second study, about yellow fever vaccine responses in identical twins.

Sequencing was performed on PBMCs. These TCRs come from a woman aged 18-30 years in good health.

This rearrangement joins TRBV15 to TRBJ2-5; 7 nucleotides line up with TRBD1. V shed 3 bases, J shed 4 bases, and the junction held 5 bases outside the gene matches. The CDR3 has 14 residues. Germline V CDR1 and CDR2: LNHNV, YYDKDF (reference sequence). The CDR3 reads CATSRVGTVETQYF. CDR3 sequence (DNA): TGTGCCACCAGCAGGGTTGGGACAGTAGAGACCCAGTACTTC.

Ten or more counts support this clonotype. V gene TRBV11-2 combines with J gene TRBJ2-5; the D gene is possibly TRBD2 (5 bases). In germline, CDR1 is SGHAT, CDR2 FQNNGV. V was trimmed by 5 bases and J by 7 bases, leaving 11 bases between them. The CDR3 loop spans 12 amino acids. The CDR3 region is CASSPERGTQYF. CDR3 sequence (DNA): TGTGCCAGCAGCCCTGAACGGGGGACCCAGTACTTC.

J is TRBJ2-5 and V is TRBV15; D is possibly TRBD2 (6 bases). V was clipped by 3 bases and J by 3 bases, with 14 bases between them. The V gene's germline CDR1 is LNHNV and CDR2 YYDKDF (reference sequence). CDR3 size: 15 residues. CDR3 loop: CATSSYARGKETQYF. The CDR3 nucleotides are TGTGCCACCAGCAGCTACGCACGGGGGAAAGAGACCCAGTACTTC. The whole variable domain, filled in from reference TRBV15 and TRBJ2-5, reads DAMVIQNPRYQVTQFGKPVTLSCSQTLNHNVMYWYQQKSSQAPKLLFHYYDKDFNNEADTPDNFQSRRPNTSFCFLDIRSPGLGDTAMYLCATSSYARGKETQYFGPGTRLLVL.

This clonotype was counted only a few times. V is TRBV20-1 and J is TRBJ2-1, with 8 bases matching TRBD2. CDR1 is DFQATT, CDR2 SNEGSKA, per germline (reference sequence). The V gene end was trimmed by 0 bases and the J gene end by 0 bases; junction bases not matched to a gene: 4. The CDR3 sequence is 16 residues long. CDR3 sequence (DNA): TGCAGTGCTAGAGATGCGGGGACTAGCTCCTACAATGAGCAGTTCTTC. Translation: CSARDAGTSSYNEQFF.

The CDR3 bases are TGCGCCAGCAGTGGGGCGGGACTAGCGGGCGGAAGCTCCTACAATGAGCAGTTCTTC. Protein: CASSGAGLAGGSSYNEQFF. The chain uses TRBV10-2 and TRBJ2-1, with 12 bases fitting TRBD2. This CDR3 comprises 19 residues. V dropped 4 bases and J dropped 0; count of bases not matched to a gene: 10. Germline V gene sequence: CDR1 WSHSY, CDR2 SAAADI.

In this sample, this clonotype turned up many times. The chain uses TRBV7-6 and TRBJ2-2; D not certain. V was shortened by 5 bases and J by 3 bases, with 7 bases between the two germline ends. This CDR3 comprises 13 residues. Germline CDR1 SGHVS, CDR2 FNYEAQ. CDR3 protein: CASSTGYTGELFF. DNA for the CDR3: TGTGCCAGCAGCACCGGGTACACCGGGGAGCTGTTTTTT.

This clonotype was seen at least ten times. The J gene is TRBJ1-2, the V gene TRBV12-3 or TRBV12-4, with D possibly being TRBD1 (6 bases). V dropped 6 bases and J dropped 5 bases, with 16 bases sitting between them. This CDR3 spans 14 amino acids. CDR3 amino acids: CASSAGTRNYGYTF. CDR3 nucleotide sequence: TGTGCCAGCAGCGCCGGGACAAGAAATTATGGCTACACCTTC.

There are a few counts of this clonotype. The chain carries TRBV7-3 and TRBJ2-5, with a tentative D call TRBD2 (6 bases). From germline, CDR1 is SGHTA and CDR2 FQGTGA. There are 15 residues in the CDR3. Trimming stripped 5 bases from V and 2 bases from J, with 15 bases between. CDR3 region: CASSSRAGGQETQYF. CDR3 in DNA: TGTGCCAGCAGCAGCCGGGCCGGAGGGCAAGAGACCCAGTACTTC.

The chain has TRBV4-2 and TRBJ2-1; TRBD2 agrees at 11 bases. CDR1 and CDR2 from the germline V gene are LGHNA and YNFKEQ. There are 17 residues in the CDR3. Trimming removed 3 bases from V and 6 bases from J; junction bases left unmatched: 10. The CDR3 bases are TGTGCCAGCAGCCATCCATCGACTAGCGGGATTGGCAATGAGCAGTTCTTC. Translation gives CASSHPSTSGIGNEQFF.

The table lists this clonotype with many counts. The CDR3 is CSARGYYPNNEQFF. In DNA form, the CDR3 reads TGCAGTGCTAGAGGCTACTATCCAAACAATGAGCAGTTCTTC. The rearrangement uses TRBV20-1 and TRBJ2-1; D remains unclear. The CDR3 has 14 residues. V lost 1 base, J lost 5 bases, and 12 bases lay in between. The germline V gene encodes CDR1 DFQATT and CDR2 SNEGSKA (reference sequence).

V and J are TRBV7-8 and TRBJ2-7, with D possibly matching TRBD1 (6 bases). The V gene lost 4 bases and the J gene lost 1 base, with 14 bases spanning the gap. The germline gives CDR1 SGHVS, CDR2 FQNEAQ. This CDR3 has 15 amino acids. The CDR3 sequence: CASSSPHRESYEQYF. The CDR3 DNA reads TGTGCCAGCAGCTCGCCGCACAGGGAGTCCTACGAGCAGTACTTC.

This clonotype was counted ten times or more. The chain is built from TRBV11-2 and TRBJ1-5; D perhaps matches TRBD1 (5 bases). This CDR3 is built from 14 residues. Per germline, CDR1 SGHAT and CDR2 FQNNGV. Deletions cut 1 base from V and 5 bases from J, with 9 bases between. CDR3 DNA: TGTGCCAGCAGCTTAGGGGGGGGTTATCAGCCCCAGCATTTT. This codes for CASSLGGGYQPQHF.

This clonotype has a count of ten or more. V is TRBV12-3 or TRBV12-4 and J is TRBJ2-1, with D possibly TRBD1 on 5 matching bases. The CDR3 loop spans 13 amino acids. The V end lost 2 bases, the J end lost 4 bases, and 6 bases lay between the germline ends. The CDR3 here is CASSLKGYNEQFF. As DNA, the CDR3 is TGTGCCAGCAGTTTAAAGGGGTACAATGAGCAGTTCTTC.

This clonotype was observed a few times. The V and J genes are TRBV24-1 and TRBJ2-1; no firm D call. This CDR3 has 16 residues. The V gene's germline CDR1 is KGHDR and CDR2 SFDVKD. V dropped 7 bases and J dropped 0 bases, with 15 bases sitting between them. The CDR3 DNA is TGTGCCACCAGCCCTTCGGGCAGGAGCTCCTACAATGAGCAGTTCTTC. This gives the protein CATSPSGRSSYNEQFF.

CDR3 DNA sequence: TGTGCCAGCAGGCCGAGCGGGAGCTTTAGCAATGAGCAGTTCTTC. Protein product: CASRPSGSFSNEQFF. The chain is built from TRBV6-1 and TRBJ2-1, with TRBD2 matching over 8 bases. V gave up 6 bases and J gave up 6 bases; unmatched junction bases: 10. Germline loops: CDR1 MNHNS, CDR2 SASEGT. CDR3 length: 15 amino acids.

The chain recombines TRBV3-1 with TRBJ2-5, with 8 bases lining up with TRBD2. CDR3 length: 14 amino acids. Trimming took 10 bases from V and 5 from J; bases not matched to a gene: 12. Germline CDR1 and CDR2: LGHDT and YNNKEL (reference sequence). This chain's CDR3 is CATSDSGGGETQYF. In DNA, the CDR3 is TGTGCCACAAGCGACAGCGGGGGAGGGGAGACCCAGTACTTC.

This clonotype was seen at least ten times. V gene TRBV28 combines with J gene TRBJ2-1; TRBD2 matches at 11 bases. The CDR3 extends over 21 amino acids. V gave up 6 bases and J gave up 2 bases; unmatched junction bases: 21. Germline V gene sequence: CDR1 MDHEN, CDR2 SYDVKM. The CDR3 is CASRKQGPIQIAGGPYNEQFF. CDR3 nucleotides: TGTGCCAGCAGAAAACAGGGGCCAATACAAATAGCGGGAGGGCCCTACAATGAGCAGTTCTTC. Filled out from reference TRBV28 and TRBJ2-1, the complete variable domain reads DVKVTQSSRYLVKRTGEKVFLECVQDMDHENMFWYRQDPGLGLRLIYFSYDVKMKEKGDIPEGYSVSREKKERFSLILESASTNQTSMYLCASRKQGPIQIAGGPYNEQFFGPGTRLTVL.

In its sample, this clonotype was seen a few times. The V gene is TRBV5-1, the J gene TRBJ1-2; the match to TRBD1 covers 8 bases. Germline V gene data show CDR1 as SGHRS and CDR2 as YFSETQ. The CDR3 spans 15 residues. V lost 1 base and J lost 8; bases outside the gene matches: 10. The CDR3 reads CASSLMDRESGGYTF. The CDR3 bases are TGCGCCAGCAGCTTGATGGACAGGGAAAGTGGAGGCTACACCTTC. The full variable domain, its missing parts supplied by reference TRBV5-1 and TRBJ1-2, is KAGVTQTPRYLIKTRGQQVTLSCSPISGHRSVSWYQQTPGQGLQFLFEYFSETQRNKGNFPGRFSGRQFSNSRSEMNVSTLELGDSALYLCASSLMDRESGGYTFGSGTRLTVV.

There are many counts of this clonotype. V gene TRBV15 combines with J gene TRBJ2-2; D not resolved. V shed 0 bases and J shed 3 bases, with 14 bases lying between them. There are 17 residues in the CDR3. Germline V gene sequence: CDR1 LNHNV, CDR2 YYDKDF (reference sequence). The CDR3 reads CATSRDLPGYYTGELFF. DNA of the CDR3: TGTGCCACCAGCAGAGATCTCCCAGGCTACTACACCGGGGAGCTGTTTTTT.

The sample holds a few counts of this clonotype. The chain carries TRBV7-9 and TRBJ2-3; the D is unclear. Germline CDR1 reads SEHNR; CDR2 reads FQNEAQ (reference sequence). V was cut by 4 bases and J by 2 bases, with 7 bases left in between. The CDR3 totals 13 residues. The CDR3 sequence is CASSSSITDTQYF. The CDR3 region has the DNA TGTGCCAGCAGCTCTTCTATCACAGATACGCAGTATTTT. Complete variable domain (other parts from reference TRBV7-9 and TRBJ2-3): DTGVSQNPRHKITKRGQNVTFRCDPISEHNRLYWYRQTLGQGPEFLTYFQNEAQLEKSRLLSDRFSAERPKGSFSTLEIQRTEQGDSAMYLCASSSSITDTQYFGPGTRLTVL.

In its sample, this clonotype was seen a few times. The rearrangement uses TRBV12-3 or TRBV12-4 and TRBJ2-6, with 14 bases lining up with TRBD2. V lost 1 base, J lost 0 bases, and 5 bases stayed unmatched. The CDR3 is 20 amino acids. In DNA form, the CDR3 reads TGTGCCAGCAGTTTAGACGGGACTAGCGGGGGTAGCTCTGGGGCCAACGTCCTGACTTTC. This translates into CASSLDGTSGGSSGANVLTF.

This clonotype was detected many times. As DNA, the CDR3 is TGTGCCAGCAGACTAGCGGGACCCGTCACAGATACGCAGTATTTT. Translation gives CASRLAGPVTDTQYF. V and J are TRBV12-3 or TRBV12-4 and TRBJ2-3; 10 bases map to TRBD2. This CDR3 has 15 residues. V lost 6 bases and J lost 2; bases outside the gene matches: 5.

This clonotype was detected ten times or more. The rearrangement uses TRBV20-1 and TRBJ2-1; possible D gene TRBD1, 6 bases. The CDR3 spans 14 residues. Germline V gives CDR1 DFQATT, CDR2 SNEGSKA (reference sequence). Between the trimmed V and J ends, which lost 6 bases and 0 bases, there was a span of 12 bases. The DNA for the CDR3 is TGCAGTGCCAGGGACATCAGCTCCTACAATGAGCAGTTCTTC. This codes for CSARDISSYNEQFF.

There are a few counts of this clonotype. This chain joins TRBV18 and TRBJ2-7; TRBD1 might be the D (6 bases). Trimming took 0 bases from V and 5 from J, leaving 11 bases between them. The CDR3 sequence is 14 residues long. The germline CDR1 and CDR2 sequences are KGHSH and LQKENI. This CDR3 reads CASSPPGRGDEQYF. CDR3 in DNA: TGTGCCAGCTCACCACCGGGCAGGGGCGACGAGCAGTACTTC.

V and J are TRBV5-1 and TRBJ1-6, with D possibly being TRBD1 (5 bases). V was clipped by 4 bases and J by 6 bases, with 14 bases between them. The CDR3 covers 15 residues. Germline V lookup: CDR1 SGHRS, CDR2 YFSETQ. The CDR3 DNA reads TGCGCCAGCAGCCCCCACCAGGGTCCTAATTCACCCCTCCACTTT. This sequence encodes CASSPHQGPNSPLHF.

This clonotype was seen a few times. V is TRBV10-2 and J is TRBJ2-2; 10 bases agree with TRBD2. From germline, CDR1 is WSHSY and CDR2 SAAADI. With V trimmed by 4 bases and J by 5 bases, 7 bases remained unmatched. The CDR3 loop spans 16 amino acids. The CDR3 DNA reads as TGCGCCAGCAGTGGTCCGTCTAGCGGGAGAACCGGGGAGCTGTTTTTT. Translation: CASSGPSSGRTGELFF.

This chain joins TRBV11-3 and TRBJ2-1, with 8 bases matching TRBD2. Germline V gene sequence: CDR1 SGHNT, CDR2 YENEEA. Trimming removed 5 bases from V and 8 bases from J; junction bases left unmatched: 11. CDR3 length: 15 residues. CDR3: CASSNGGTSRHEQFF. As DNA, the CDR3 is TGTGCCAGCAGCAACGGTGGGACTAGTCGGCATGAGCAGTTCTTC.

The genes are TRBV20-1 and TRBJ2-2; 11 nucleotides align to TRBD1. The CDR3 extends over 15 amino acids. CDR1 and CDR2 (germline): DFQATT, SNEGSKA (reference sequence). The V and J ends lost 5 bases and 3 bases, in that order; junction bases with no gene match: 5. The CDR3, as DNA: TGCAGTGCTGAGGACAGGGGGCTAGACACCGGGGAGCTGTTTTTT. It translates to CSAEDRGLDTGELFF.

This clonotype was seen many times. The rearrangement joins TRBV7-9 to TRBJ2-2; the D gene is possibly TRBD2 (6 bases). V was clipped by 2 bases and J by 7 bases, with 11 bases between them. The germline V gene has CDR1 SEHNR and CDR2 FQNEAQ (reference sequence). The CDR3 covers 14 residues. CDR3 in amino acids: CASSLRLASGELFF. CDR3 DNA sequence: TGTGCCAGCAGCTTACGGCTAGCGAGCGGGGAGCTGTTTTTT.

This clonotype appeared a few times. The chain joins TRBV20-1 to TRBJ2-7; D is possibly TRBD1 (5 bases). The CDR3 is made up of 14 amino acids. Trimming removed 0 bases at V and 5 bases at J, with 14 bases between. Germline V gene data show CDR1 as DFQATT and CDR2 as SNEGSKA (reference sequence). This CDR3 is CSARDGAGLDEQYF. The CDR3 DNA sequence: TGCAGTGCTAGAGATGGGGCAGGGTTGGACGAGCAGTACTTC.